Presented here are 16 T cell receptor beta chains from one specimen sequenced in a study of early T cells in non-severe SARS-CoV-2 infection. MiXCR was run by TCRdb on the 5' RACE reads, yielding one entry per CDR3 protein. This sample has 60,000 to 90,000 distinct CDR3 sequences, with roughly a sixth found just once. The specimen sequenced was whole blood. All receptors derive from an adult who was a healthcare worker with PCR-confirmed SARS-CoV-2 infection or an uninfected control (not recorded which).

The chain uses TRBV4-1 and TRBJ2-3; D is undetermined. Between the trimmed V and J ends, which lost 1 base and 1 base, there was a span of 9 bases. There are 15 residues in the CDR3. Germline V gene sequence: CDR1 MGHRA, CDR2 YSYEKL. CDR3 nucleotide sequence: TGCGCCAGCAGCCAAGGTCCCATTGGCACAGATACGCAGTATTTT. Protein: CASSQGPIGTDTQYF.

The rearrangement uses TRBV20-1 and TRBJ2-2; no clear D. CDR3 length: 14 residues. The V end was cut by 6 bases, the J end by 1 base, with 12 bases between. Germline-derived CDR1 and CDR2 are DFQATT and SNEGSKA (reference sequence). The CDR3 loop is CSAFMRLNTGELFF. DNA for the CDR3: TGCAGTGCCTTTATGCGGCTGAACACCGGGGAGCTGTTTTTT.

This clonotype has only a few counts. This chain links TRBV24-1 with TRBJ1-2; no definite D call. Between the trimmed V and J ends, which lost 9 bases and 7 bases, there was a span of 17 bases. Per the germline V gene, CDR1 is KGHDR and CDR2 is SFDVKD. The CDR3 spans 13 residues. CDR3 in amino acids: CATSGPSALGYTF. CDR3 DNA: TGTGCCACCTCCGGACCGTCTGCCCTTGGCTACACCTTC.

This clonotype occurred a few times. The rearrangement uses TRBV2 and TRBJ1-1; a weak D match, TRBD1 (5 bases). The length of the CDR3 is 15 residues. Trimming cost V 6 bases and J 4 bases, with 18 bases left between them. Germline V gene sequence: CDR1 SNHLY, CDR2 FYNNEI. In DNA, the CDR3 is TGTGCCAGCAGCCCCTCCGGGAGGGACGGCACTGAAGCTTTCTTT. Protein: CASSPSGRDGTEAFF.

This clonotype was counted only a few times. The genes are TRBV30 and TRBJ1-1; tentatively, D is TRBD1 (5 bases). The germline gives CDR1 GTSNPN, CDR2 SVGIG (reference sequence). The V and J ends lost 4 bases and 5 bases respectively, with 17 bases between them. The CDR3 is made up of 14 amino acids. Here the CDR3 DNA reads TGTGCCTGGAAAGGAACAGTCAAGGGGACTGAAGCTTTCTTT. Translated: CAWKGTVKGTEAFF. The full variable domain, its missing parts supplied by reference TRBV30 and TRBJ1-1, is SQTIHQWPATLVQPVGSPLSLECTVEGTSNPNLYWYRQAAGRGLQLLFYSVGIGQISSEVPQNLSASRPQDRQFILSSKKLLLSDSGFYLCAWKGTVKGTEAFFGQGTRLTVV.

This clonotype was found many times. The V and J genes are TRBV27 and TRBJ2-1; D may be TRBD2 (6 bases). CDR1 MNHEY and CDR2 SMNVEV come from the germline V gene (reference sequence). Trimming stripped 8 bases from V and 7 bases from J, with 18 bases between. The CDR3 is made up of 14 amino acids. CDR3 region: CASAGPRTRNEQFF. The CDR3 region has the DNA TGTGCCAGCGCGGGGCCCCGAACCAGGAATGAGCAGTTCTTC.

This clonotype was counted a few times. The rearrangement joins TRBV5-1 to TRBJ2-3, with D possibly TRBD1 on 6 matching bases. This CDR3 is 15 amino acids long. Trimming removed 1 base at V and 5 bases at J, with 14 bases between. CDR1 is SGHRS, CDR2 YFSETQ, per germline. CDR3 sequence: CASSLFIQGRDTQYF. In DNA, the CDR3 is TGCGCCAGCAGCTTGTTTATACAGGGAAGAGATACGCAGTATTTT.

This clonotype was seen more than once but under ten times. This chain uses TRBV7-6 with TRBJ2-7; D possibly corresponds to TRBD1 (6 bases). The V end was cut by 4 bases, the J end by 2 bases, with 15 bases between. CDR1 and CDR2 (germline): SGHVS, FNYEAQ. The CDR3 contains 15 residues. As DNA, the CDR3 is TGTGCCAGCAGCTCGGGACACTCCCAGACCTACGAGCAGTACTTC. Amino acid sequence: CASSSGHSQTYEQYF.

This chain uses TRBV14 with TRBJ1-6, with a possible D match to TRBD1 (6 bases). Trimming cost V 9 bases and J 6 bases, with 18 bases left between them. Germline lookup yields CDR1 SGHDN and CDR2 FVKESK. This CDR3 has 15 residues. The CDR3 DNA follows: TGTGCCAGTTCCACGCGGGGGGCAGGTAATTCACCCCTCCACTTT. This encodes CASSTRGAGNSPLHF. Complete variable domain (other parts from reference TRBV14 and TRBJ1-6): EAGVTQFPSHSVIEKGQTVTLRCDPISGHDNLYWYRRVMGKEIKFLLHFVKESKQDESGMPNNRFLAERTGGTYSTLKVQPAELEDSGVYFCASSTRGAGNSPLHFGNGTRLTVT.

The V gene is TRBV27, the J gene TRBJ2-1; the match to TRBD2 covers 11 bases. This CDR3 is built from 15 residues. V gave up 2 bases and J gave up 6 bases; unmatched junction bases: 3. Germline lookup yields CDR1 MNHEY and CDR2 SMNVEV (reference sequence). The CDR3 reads CASSLILAGVNEQFF. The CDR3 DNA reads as TGTGCCAGCAGTTTAATACTAGCGGGAGTCAATGAGCAGTTCTTC.

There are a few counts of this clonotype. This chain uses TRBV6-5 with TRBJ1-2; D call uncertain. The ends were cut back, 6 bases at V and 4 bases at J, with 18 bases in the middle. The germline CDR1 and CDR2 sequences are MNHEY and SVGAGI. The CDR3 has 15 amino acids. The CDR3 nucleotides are TGTGCCAGCAGCCTCTTTCAGGTCCCCTTCTATGGCTACACCTTC. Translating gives CASSLFQVPFYGYTF.

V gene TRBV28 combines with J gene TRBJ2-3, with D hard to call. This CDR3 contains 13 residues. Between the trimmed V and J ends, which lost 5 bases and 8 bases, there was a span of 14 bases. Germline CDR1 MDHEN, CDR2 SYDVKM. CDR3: CASSTPLSGTQYF. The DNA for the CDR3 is TGTGCCAGCAGTACCCCCCTAAGTGGTACGCAGTATTTT.

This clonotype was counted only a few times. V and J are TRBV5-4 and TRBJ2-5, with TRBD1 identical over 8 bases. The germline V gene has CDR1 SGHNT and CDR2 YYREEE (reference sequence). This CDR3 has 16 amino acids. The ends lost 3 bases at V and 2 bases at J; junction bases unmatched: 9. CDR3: CASSWGQAHSQETQYF. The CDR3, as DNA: TGTGCCAGCAGCTGGGGACAGGCGCATTCGCAAGAGACCCAGTACTTC.

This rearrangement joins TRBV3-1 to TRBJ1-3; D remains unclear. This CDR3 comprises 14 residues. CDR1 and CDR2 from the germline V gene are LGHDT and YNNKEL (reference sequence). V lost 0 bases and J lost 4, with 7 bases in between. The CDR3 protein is CASSQEWYGNTIYF. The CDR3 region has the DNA TGTGCCAGCAGCCAAGAATGGTACGGAAACACCATATATTTT.

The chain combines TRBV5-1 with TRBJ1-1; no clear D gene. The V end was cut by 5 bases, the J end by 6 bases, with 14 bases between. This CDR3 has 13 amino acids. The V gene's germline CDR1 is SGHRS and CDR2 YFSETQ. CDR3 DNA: TGCGCCAGCAGGGAGGAAACGAGCGCTGAAGCTTTCTTT. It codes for CASREETSAEAFF.

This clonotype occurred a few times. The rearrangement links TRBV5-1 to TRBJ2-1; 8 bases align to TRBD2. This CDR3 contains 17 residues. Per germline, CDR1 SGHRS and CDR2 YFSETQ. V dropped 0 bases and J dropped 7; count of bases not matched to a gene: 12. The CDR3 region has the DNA TGCGCCAGCAGCTTGGTCTTCGGGACTAGGAATCGGAATGAGCAGTTCTTC. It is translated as CASSLVFGTRNRNEQFF.